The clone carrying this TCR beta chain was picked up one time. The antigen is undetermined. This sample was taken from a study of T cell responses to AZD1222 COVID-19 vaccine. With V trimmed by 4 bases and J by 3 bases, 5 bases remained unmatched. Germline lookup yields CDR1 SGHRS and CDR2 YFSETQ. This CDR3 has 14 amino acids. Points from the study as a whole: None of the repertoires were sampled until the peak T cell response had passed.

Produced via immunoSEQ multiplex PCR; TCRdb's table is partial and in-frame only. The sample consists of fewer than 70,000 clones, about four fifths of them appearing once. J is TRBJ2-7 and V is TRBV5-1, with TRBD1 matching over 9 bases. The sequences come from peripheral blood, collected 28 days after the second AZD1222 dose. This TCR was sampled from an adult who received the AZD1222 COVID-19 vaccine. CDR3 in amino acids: CASSTDRGIYEQYF. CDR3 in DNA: TGCGCCAGCAGCACGGACAGGGGCATCTACGAGCAGTACTTC.